Here is one TCR beta chain with its context. The target antigen is unknown. Without exception, participants with HIV were treated in the United States. This record comes from a study of long-term antiretroviral therapy in people with HIV. Study-wide results and limits: Nothing was known about ART adherence, viral resistance or changes in therapy. Samples were collected from about 2003 to 2018 under possibly less effective ART regimens.

The authors ran the immunoSEQ assay, v3.0, at survey level. Only in-frame clones appear in the TCRdb table, and some are missing; sequencing was by immunoSEQ multiplex PCR. Of 30,000 to 40,000 clones listed, around four fifths are singletons. The V gene end was trimmed by 6 bases and the J gene end by 2 bases; junction bases not matched to a gene: 7. The length of the CDR3 is 15 residues. The germline gives CDR1 MDHEN, CDR2 SYDVKM. The sample here was unsorted PBMCs, taken 0.4 years before starting antiretroviral therapy. This chain connects TRBV28 to TRBJ2-7; 10 bases are shared with TRBD2. This TCR derives from a man aged 18 to 30 with HIV. CDR3 bases: TGTGCCAGCAGGCGGGGACTAGCGAGCCCCTACGAGCAGTACTTC. Its protein product is CASRRGLASPYEQYF.